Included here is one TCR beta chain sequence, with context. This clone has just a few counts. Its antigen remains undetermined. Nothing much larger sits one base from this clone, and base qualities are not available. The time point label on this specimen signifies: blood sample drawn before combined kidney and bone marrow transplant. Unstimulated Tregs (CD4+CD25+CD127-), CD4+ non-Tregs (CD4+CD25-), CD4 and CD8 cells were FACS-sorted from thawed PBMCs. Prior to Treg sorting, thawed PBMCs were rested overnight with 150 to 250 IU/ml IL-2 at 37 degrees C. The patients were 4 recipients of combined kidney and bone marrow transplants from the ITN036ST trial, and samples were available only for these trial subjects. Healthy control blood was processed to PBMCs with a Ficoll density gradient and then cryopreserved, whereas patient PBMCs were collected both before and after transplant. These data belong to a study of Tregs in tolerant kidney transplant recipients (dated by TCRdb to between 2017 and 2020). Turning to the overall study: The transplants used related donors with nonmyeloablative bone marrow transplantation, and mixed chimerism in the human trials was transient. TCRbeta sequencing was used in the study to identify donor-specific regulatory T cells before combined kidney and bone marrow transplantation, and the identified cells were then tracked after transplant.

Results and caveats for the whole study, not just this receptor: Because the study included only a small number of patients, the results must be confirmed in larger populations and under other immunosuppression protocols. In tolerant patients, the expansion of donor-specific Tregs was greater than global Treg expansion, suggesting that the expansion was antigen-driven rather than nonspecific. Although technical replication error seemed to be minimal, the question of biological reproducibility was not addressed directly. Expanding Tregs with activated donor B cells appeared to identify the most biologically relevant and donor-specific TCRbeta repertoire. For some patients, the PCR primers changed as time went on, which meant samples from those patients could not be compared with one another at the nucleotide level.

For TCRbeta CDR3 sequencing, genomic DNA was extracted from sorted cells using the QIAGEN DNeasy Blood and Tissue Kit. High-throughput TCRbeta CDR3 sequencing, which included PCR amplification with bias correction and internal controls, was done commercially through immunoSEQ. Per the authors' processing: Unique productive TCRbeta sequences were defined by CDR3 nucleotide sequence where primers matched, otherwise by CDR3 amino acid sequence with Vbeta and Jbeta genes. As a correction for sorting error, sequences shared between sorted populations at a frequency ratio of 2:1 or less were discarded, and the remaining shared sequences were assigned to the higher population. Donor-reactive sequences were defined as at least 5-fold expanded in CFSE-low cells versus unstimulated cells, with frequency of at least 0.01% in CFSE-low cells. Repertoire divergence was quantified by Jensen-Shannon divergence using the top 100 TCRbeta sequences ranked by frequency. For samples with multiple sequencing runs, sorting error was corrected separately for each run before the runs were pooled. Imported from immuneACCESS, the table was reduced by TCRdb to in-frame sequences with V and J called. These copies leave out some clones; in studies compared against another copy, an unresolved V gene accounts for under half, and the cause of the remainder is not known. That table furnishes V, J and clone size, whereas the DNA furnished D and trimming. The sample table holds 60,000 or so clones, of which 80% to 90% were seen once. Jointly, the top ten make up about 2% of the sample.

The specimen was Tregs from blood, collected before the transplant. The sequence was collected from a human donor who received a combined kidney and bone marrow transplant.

The bases read TGTGCCAGTAGTATCACTAGCGGGAGCCCTGAGCAGTTCTTC. This sequence encodes CASSITSGSPEQFF. The chain joins TRBV19 to TRBJ2-1, with 11 middle bases fitting TRBD2. The CDR3 sequence holds 14 residues, the cysteine and phenylalanine included. The CDR3 DNA has 42 bases and is translated from base 1. V is trimmed back by 3 bases and J by 9 bases, and the junction contains 4 bases that no gene match accounts for. The germline V gene (reference sequence) specifies LNHDA as CDR1 and SQIVND as CDR2.